This paragraph reports one T cell receptor (beta chain). The record originates from a study of blood T cell repertoires in COVID-19. Turning to the study itself: Italy, Spain and the United States were the sources of the convalescent and acute COVID-19 samples. PBMCs, B-cell-depleted T cells, or T cells provided the cDNA or gDNA that made up the material.

Source study methods: Reference gene primer amplification gave estimated nucleated cell counts. Profiling relied on immunoSEQ multiplex PCR, and the TCRdb table lists in-frame clones only, not all of them. That table gives V, J and clone size, and the DNA gave D and trimming. The sample has 35,000 to 55,000 clones; roughly nine tenths are singletons. Sequenced input: peripheral blood. This TCR derives from a man aged 65 to 79 with active COVID-19.

CDR3 residues: CASSLTTGDSPLHF. CDR3 coding DNA: TGCGCCAGCAGCCTCACCACAGGGGATTCACCCCTCCACTTT. The J gene is TRBJ1-6, the V gene TRBV4-1; TRBD1 aligns across 7 bases. V trimming: 4 bases; J trimming: 8 bases; junction bases outside the gene matches: 5. CDR1 is MGHRA, CDR2 YSYEKL, per germline. This CDR3 contains 14 residues.